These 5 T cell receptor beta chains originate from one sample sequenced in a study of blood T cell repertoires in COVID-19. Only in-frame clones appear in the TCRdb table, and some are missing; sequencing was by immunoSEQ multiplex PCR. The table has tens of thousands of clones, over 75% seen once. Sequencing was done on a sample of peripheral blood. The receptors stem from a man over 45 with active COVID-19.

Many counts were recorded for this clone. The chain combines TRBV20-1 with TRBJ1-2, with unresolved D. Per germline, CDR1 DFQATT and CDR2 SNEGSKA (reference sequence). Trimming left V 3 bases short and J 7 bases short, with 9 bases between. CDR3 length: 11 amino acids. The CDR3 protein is CSASRGFGYTF. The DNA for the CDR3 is TGCAGTGCTAGTCGAGGGTTTGGCTACACCTTC.

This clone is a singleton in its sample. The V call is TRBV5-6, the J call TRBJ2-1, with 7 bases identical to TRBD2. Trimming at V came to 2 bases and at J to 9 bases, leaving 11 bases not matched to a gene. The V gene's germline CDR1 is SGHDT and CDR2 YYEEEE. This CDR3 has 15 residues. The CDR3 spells CASSLLSGGPGEQFF. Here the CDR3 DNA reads TGTGCCAGCAGCTTACTCTCGGGGGGACCGGGTGAGCAGTTCTTC.

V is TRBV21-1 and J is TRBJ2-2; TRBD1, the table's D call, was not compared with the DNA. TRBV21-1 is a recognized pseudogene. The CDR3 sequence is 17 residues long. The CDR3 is CASSKDRGSRDAGELFF. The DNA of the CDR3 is TGTGCCAGCAGCAAAGATAGGGGTTCGAGAGATGCCGGGGAGCTGTTTTTT.

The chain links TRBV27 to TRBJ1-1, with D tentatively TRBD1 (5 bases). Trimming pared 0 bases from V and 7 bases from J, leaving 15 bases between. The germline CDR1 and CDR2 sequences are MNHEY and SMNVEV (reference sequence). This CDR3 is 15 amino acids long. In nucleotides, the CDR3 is TGTGCCAGCAGTTTATCGTCCGGACACGCTATTGAAGCTTTCTTT. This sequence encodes CASSLSSGHAIEAFF.

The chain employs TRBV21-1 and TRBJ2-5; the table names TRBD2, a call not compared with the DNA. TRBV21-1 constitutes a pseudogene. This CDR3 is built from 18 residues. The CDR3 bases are TGTGCCAGCAGCAAACGTTCGAGGGGACTAATTTGGTCGGAGACCCAGTACTTC. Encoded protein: CASSKRSRGLIWSETQYF.